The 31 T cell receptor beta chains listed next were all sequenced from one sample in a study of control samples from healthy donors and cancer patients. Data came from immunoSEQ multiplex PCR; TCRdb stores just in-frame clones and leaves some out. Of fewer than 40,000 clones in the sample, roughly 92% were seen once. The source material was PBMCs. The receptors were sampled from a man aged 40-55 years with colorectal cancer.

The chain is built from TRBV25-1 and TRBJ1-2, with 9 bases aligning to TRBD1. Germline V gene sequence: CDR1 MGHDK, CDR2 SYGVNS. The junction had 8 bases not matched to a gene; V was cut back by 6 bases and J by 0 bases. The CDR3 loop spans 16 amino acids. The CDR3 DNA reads TGTGCCAGCAGCTACGGGACAGGGCTTTCTAACTATGGCTACACCTTC. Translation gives CASSYGTGLSNYGYTF.

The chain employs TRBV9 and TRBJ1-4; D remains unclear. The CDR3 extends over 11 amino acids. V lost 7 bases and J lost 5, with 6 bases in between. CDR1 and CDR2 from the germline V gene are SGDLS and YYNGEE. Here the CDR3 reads CASGQNEKLFF. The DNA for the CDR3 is TGTGCCAGCGGGCAAAATGAAAAACTGTTTTTT.

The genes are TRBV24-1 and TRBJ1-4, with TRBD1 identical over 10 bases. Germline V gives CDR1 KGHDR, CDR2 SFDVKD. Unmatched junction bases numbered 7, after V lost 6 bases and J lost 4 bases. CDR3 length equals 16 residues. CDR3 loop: CATSPGTGAGNEKLFF. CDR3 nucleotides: TGTGCCACCAGTCCCGGGACAGGGGCCGGTAATGAAAAACTGTTTTTT.

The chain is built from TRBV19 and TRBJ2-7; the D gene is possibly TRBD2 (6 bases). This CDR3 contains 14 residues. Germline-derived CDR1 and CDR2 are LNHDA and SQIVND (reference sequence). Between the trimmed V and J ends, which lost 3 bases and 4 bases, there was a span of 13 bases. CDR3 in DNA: TGTGCCAGTAGTATCAAGGAGGGGAGGTACGAGCAGTACTTC. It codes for CASSIKEGRYEQYF.

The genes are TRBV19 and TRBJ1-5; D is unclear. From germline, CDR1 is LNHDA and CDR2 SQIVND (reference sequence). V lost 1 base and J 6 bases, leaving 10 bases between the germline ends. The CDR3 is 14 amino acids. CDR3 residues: CASSIGVGLQPQHF. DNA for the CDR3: TGTGCCAGTAGTATAGGTGTCGGGCTTCAGCCCCAGCATTTT. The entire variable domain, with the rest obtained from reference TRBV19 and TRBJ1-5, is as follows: DGGITQSPKYLFRKEGQNVTLSCEQNLNHDAMYWYRQDPGQGLRLIYYSQIVNDFQKGDIAEGYSVSREKKESFPLTVTSAQKNPTAFYLCASSIGVGLQPQHFGDGTRLSIL.

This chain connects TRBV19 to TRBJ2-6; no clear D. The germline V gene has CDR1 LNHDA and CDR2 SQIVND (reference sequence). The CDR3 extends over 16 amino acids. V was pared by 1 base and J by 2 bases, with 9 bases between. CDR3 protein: CASSIVAVAGANVLTF. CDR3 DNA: TGTGCCAGTAGTATAGTTGCGGTAGCTGGGGCCAACGTCCTGACTTTC. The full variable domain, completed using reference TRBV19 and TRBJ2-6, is DGGITQSPKYLFRKEGQNVTLSCEQNLNHDAMYWYRQDPGQGLRLIYYSQIVNDFQKGDIAEGYSVSREKKESFPLTVTSAQKNPTAFYLCASSIVAVAGANVLTFGAGSRLTVL.

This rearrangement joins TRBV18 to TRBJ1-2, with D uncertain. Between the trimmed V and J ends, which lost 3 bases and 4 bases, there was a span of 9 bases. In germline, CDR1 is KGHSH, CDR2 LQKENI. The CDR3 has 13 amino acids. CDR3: CASSPTETYGYTF. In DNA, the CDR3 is TGTGCCAGCTCACCCACAGAAACCTATGGCTACACCTTC.

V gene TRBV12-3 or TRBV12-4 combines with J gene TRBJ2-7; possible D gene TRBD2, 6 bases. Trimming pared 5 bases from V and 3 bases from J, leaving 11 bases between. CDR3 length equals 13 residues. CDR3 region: CASSGGSFYEQYF. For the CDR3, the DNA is TGTGCCAGCAGTGGGGGGTCGTTCTACGAGCAGTACTTC.

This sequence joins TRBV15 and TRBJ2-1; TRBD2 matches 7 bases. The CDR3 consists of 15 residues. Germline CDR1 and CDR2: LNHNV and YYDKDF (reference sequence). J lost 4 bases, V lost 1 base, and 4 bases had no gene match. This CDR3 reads CATSRGNGGYNEQFF. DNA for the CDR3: TGTGCCACCAGCAGAGGAAACGGGGGGTACAATGAGCAGTTCTTC.

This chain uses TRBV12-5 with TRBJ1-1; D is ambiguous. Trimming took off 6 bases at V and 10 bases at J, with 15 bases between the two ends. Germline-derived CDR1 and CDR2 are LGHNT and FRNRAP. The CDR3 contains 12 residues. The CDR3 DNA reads TGTGCTAGTGGGCCTGGCCCTGGGAGAGCTTTCTTT. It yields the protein CASGPGPGRAFF.

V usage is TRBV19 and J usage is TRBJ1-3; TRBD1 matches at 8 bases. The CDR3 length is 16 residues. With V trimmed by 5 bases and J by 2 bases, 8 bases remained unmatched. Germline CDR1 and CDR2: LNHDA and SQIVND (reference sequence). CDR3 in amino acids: CASSLKGQAPGNTIYF. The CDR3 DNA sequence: TGTGCCAGTAGTCTGAAGGGACAGGCGCCTGGAAACACCATATATTTT.

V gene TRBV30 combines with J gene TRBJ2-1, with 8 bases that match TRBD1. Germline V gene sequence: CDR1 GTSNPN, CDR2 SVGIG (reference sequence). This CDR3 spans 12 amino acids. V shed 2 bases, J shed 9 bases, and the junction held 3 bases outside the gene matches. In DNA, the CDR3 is TGTGCCTGGAGTTCAGGGGGCGGTGAGCAGTTCTTC. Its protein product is CAWSSGGGEQFF.

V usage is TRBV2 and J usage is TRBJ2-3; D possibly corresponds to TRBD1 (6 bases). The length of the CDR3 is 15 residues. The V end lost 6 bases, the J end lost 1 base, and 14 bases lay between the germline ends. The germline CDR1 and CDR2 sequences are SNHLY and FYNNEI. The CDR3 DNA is TGTGCCAGCAGAGGACAGAGCCTCGGCACAGATACGCAGTATTTT. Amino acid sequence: CASRGQSLGTDTQYF.

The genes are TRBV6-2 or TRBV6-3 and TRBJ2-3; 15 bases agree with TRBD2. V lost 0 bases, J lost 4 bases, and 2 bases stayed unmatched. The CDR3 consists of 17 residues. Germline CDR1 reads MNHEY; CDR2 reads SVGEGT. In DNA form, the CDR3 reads TGTGCCAGCAGTTACTCTTGGACTAGCGGGGGGGCAGATACGCAGTATTTT. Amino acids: CASSYSWTSGGADTQYF.

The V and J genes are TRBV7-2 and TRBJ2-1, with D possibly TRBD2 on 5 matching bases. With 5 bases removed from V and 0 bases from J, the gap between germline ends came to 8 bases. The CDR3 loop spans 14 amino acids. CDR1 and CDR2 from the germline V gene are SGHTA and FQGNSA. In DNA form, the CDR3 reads TGTGCCAGCAGCCCGGGGATCTCCTACAATGAGCAGTTCTTC. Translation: CASSPGISYNEQFF. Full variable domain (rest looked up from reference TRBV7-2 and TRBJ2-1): GAGVSQSPSNKVTEKGKDVELRCDPISGHTALYWYRQSLGQGLEFLIYFQGNSAPDKSGLPSDRFSAERTGGSVSTLTIQRTQQEDSAVYLCASSPGISYNEQFFGPGTRLTVL.

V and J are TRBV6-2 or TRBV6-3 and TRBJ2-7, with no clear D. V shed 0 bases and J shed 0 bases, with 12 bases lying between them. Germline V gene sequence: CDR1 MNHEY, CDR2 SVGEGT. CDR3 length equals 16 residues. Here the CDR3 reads CASSYSGLIPSYEQYF. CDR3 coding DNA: TGTGCCAGCAGTTACTCAGGGCTGATCCCCTCCTACGAGCAGTACTTC.

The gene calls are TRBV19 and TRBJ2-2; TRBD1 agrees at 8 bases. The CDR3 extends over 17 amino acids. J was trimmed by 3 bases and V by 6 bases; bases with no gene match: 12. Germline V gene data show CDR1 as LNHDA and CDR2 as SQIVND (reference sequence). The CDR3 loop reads CASSDRGQPKYTGELFF. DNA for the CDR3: TGTGCCAGTAGCGACAGGGGACAGCCAAAGTACACCGGGGAGCTGTTTTTT.

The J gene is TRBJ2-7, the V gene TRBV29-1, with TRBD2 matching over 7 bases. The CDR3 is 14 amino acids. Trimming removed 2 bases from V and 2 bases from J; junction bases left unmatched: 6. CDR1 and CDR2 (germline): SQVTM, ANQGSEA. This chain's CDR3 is CSVESLGGTYEQYF. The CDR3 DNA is TGCAGCGTTGAAAGCCTGGGAGGGACCTACGAGCAGTACTTC.

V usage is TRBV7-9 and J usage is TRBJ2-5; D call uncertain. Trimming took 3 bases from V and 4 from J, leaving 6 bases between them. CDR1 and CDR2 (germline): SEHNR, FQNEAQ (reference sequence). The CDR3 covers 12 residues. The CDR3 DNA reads TGTGCCAGCAGCTTCAACACAGAGACCCAGTACTTC. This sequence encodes CASSFNTETQYF.

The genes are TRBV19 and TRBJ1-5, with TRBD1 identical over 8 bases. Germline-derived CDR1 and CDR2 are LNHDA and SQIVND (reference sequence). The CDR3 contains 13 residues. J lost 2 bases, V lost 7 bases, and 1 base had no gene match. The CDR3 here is CASTGGGNQPQHF. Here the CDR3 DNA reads TGTGCCAGTACAGGGGGCGGCAATCAGCCCCAGCATTTT.

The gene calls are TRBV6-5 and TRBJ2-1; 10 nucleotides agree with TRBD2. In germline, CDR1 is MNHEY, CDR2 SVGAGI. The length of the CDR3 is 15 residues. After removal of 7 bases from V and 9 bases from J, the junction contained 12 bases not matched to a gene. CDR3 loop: CASTGTSGALGEQFF. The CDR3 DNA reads TGTGCCAGCACCGGAACTAGCGGGGCCCTCGGTGAGCAGTTCTTC.

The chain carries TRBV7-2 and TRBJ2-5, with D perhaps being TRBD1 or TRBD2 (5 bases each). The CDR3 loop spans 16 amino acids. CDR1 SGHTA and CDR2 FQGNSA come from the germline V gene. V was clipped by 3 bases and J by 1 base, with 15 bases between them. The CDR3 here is CASSFAPVGTQETQYF. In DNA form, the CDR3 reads TGTGCCAGCAGCTTCGCCCCAGTAGGGACCCAAGAGACCCAGTACTTC.

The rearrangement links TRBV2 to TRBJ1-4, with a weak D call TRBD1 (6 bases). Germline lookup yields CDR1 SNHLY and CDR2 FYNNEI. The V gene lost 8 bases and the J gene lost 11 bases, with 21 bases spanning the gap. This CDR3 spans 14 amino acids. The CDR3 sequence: CASGLAGGRGKLFF. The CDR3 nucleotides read TGTGCCAGCGGATTGGCGGGGGGGCGAGGGAAACTGTTTTTT.

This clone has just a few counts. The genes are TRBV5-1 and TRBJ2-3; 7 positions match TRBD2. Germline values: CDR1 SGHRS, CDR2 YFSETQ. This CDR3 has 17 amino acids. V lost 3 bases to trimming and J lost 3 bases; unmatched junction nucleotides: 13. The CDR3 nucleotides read TGCGCCAGCAGCTCCGGGGGGACCACCCAACCAACAGATACGCAGTATTTT. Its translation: CASSSGGTTQPTDTQYF.

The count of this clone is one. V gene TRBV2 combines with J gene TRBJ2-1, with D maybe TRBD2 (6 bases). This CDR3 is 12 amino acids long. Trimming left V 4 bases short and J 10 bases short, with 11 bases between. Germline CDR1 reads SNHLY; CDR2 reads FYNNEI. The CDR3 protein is CASSATSWEQFF. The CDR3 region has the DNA TGTGCCAGCAGTGCGACTAGTTGGGAGCAGTTCTTC. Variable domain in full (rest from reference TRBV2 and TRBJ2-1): EPEVTQTPSHQVTQMGQEVILRCVPISNHLYFYWYRQILGQKVEFLVSFYNNEISEKSEIFDDQFSVERPDGSNFTLKIRSTKLEDSAMYFCASSATSWEQFFGPGTRLTVL.

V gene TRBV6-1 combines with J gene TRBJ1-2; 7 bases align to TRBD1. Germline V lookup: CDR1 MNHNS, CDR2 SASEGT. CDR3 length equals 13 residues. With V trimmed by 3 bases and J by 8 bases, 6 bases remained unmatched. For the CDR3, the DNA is TGTGCCAGCAGTGAGGGCAGGGGGACGGGCTACACCTTC. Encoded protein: CASSEGRGTGYTF.

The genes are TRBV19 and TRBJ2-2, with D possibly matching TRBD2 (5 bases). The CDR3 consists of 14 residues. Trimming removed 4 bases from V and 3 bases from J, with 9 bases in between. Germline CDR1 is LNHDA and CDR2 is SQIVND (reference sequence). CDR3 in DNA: TGTGCCAGTAGTACCGGACTGGACACCGGGGAGCTGTTTTTT. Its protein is CASSTGLDTGELFF.

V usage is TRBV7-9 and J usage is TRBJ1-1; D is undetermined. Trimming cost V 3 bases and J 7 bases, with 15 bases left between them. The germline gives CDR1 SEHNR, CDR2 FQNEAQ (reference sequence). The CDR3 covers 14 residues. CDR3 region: CASSLGKNEHEAFF. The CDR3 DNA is TGTGCCAGCAGCTTGGGCAAGAACGAGCATGAAGCTTTCTTT. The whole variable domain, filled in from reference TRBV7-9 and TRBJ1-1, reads DTGVSQNPRHKITKRGQNVTFRCDPISEHNRLYWYRQTLGQGPEFLTYFQNEAQLEKSRLLSDRFSAERPKGSFSTLEIQRTEQGDSAMYLCASSLGKNEHEAFFGQGTRLTVV.

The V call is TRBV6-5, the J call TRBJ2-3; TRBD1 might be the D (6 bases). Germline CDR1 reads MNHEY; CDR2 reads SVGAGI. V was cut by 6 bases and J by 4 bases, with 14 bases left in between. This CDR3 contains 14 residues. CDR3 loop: CASRIQGSADTQYF. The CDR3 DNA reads TGTGCCAGCAGGATACAGGGATCGGCAGATACGCAGTATTTT.

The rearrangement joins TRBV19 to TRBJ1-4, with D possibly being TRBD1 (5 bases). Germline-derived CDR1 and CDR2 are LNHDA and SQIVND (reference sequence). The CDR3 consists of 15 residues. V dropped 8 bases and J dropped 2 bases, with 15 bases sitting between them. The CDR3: CASGTTGYTNEKLFF. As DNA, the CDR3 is TGTGCCAGTGGTACTACAGGTTACACTAATGAAAAACTGTTTTTT. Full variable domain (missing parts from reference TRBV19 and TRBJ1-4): DGGITQSPKYLFRKEGQNVTLSCEQNLNHDAMYWYRQDPGQGLRLIYYSQIVNDFQKGDIAEGYSVSREKKESFPLTVTSAQKNPTAFYLCASGTTGYTNEKLFFGSGTQLSVL.

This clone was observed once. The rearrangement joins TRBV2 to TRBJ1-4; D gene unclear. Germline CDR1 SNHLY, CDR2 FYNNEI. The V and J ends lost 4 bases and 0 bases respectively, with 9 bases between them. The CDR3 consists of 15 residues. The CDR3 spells CASSAGSPTNEKLFF. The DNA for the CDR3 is TGTGCCAGCAGTGCGGGGTCGCCAACTAATGAAAAACTGTTTTTT.